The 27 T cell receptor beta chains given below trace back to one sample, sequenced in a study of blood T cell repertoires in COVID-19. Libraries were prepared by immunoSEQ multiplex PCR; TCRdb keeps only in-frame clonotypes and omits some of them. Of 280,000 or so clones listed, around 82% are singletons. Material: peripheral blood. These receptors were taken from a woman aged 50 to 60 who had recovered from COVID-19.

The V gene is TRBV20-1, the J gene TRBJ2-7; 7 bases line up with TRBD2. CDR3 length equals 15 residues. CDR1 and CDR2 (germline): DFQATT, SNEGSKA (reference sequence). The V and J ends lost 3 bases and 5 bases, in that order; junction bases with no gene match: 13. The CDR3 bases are TGCAGTGCTAGTGGATTGGGAGGGCCTGGCCACGAGCAGTACTTC. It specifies CSASGLGGPGHEQYF.

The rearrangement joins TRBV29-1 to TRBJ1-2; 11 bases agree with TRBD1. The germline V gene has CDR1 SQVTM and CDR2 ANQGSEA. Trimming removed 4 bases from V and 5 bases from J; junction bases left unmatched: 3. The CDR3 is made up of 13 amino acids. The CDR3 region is CSVVGQGGYGYTF. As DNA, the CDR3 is TGCAGCGTTGTGGGACAGGGGGGGTATGGCTACACCTTC.

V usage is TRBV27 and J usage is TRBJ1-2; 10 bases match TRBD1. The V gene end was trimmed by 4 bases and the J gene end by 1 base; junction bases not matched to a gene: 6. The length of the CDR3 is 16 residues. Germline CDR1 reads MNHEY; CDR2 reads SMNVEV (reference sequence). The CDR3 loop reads CASSSPGQGHNYGYTF. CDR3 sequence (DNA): TGTGCCAGCAGTTCACCGGGACAGGGGCATAACTATGGCTACACCTTC.

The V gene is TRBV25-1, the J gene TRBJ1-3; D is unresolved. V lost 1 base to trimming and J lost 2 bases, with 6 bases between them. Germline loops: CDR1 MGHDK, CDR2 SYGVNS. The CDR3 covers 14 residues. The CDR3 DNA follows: TGTGCCAGCAGTGAATCCGCGACTGGAAACACCATATATTTT. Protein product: CASSESATGNTIYF.

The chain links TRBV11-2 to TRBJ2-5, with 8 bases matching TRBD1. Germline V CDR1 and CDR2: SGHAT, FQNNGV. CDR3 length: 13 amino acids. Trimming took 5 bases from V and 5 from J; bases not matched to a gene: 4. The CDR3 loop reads CASSVDRVETQYF. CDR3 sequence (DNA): TGTGCCAGCAGCGTGGACAGGGTGGAGACCCAGTACTTC.

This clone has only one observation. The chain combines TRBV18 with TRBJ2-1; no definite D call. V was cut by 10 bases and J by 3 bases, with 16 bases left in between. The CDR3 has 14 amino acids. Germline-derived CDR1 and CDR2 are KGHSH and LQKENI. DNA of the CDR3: TGTGCCACCAAAAACGCGGCGCTCTACAATGAGCAGTTCTTC. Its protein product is CATKNAALYNEQFF.

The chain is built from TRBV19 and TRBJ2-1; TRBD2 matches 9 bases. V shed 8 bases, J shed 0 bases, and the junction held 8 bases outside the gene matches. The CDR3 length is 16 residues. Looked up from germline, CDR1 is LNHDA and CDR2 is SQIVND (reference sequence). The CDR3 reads CASGPSGGSSYNEQFF. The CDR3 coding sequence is TGTGCCAGTGGACCAAGCGGGGGGTCCTCCTACAATGAGCAGTTCTTC. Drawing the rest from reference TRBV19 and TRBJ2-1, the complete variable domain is DGGITQSPKYLFRKEGQNVTLSCEQNLNHDAMYWYRQDPGQGLRLIYYSQIVNDFQKGDIAEGYSVSREKKESFPLTVTSAQKNPTAFYLCASGPSGGSSYNEQFFGPGTRLTVL.

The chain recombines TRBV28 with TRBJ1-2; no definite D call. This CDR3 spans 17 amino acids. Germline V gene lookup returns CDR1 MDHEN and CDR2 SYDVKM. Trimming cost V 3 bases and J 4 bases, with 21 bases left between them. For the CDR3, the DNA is TGTGCCAGCAGTTTTTTATCCTTCAGGCAGCAGTCCTATGGCTACACCTTC. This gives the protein CASSFLSFRQQSYGYTF.

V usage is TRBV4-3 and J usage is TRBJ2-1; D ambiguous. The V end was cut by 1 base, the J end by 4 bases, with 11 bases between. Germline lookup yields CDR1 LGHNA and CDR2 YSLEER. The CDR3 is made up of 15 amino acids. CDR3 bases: TGCGCCAGCAGCCAAGCCTATGCCACTTACAATGAGCAGTTCTTC. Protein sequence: CASSQAYATYNEQFF.

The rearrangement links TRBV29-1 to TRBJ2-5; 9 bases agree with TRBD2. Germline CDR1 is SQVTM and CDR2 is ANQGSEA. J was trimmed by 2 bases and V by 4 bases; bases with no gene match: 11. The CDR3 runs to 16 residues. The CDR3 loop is CSVAPRGGARQETQYF. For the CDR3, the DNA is TGCAGCGTTGCTCCGCGGGGGGGGGCGAGGCAAGAGACCCAGTACTTC.

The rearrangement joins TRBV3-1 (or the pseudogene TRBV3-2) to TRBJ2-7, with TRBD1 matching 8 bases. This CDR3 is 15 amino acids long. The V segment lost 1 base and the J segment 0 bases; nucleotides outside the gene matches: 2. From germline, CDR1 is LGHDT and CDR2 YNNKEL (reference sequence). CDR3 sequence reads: CASSQVTGGSYEQYF. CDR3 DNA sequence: TGTGCCAGCAGCCAAGTCACAGGGGGCTCCTACGAGCAGTACTTC.

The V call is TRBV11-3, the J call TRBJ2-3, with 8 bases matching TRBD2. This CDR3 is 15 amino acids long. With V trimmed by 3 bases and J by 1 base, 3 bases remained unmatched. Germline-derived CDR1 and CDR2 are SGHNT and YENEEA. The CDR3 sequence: CASSFGTRGTDTQYF. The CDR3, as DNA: TGTGCCAGCAGCTTCGGGACTAGGGGCACAGATACGCAGTATTTT.

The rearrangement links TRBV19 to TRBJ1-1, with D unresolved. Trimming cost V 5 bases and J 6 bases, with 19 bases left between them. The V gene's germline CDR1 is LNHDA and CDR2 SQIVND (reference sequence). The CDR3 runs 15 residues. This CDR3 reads CASSSAGTNVAEAFF. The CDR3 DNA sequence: TGTGCCAGTAGTTCGGCAGGTACGAACGTCGCTGAAGCTTTCTTT.

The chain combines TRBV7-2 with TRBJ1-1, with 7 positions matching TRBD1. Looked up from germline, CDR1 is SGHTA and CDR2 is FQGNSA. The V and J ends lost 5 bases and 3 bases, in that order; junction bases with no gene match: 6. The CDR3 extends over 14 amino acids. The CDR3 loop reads CASSGQVVDTEAFF. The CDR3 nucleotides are TGTGCCAGCAGCGGACAGGTTGTAGACACTGAAGCTTTCTTT.

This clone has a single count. CDR3 sequence reads: CASSHGTGAGNTIYF. CDR3 nucleotide sequence: TGTGCCAGCTCACACGGGACAGGGGCTGGAAACACCATATATTTT. J is TRBJ1-3 and V is TRBV18, with 10 bases lining up with TRBD1. The CDR3 is 15 residues long. With 4 bases clipped from V and 2 bases from J, the junction kept 2 bases outside the gene matches. Germline V gives CDR1 KGHSH, CDR2 LQKENI.

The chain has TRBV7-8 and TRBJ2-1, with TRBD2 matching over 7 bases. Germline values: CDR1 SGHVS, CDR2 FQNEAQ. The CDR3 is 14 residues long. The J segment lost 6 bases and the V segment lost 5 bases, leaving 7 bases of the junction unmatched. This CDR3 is CASSREASLNEQFF. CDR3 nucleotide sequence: TGTGCCAGCAGCCGGGAGGCCAGCCTCAATGAGCAGTTCTTC.

The CDR3 DNA reads TGTGCCAGCAGCCTTGTGGGGGGAAACACTGAAGCTTTCTTT. It translates to CASSLVGGNTEAFF. J is TRBJ1-1 and V is TRBV3-1 (or the pseudogene TRBV3-2), with D maybe TRBD1 (5 bases). V was trimmed by 4 bases and J by 2 bases, leaving 11 bases between them. Germline lookup yields CDR1 LGHDT and CDR2 YNNKEL (reference sequence). CDR3 size: 14 residues.

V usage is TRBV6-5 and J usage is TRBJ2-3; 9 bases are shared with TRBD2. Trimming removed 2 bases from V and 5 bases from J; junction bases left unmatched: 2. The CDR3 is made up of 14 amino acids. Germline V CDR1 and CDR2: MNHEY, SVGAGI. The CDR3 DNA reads TGTGCCAGCAGTTACGGCGGGAGGGTAGATACGCAGTATTTT. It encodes CASSYGGRVDTQYF.

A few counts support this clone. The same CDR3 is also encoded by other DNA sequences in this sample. CDR3 in amino acids: CASGLEQGTEAFF. CDR3 nucleotides: TGTGCTAGTGGTTTGGAACAGGGTACTGAAGCTTTCTTT. This chain uses TRBV12-5 with TRBJ1-1; tentatively, D is TRBD1 (6 bases). V was pared by 1 base and J by 5 bases, with 8 bases between. The CDR3 has 13 amino acids. Germline-derived CDR1 and CDR2 are LGHNT and FRNRAP.

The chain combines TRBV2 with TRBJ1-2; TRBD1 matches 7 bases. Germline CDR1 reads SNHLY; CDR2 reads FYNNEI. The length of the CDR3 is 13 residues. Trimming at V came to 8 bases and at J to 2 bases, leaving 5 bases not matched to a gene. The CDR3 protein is CASGDSLNYGYTF. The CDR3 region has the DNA TGTGCCAGCGGGGACAGCCTCAACTATGGCTACACCTTC.

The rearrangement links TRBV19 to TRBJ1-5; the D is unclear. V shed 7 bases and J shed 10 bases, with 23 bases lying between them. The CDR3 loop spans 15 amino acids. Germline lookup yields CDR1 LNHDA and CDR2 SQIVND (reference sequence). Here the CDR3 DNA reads TGTGCCAGTAAGCCCCGCGAGGCGGAAAGGAAACCCCAGCATTTT. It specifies CASKPREAERKPQHF.

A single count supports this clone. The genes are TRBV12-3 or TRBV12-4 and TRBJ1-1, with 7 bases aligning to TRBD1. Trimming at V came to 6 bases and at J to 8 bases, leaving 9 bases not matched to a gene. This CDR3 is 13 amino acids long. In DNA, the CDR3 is TGTGCCAGCAGATCAGAGGACAGGATAGAAGCTTTCTTT. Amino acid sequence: CASRSEDRIEAFF.

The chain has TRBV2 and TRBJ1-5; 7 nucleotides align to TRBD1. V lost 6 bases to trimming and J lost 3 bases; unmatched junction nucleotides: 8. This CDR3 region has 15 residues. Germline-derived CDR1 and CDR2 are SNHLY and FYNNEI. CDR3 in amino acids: CASSPGQTVNQPQHF. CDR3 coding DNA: TGTGCCAGCAGCCCGGGACAGACTGTCAATCAGCCCCAGCATTTT.

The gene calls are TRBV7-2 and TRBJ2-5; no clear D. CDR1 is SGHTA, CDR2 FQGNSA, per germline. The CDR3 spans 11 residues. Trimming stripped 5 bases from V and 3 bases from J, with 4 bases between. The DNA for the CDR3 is TGTGCCAGCAGCCAAAAAGAGACCCAGTACTTC. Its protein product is CASSQKETQYF.

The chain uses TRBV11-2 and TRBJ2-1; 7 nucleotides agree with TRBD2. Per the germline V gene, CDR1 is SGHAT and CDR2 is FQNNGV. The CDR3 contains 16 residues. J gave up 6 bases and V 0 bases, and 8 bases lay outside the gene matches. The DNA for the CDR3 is TGTGCCAGCAGCTTAGAGGAGGCTAGCGGAACCAATGAGCAGTTCTTC. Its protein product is CASSLEEASGTNEQFF.

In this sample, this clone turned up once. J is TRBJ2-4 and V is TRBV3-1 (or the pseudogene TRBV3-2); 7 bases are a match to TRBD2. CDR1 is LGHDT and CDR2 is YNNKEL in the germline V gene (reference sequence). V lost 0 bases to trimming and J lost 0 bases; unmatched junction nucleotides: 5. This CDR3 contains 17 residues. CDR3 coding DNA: TGTGCCAGCAGCCAAGAAGCGGGAAGCGTAGCCAAAAACATTCAGTACTTC. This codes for CASSQEAGSVAKNIQYF.

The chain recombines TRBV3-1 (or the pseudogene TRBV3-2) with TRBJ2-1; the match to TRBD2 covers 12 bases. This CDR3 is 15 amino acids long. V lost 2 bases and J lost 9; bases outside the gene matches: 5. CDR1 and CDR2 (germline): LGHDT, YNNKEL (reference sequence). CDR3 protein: CASSQSGLAGSEQFF. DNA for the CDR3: TGTGCCAGCAGCCAAAGTGGACTAGCGGGAAGTGAGCAGTTCTTC.